This T cell receptor (beta chain) was captured in a study of cytomegalovirus exposure and HLA in healthy donors. This CDR3 contains 13 residues. V was pared by 6 bases and J by 11 bases, with 19 bases between. Looked up from germline, CDR1 is MRHNA and CDR2 is SNTAGT. In regard to this clone: Its antigen is as yet unknown.

It was with 60 Vbeta and 13 Jbeta primers that the PCR ran. Profiled with immunoSEQ multiplex PCR; TCRdb holds only in-frame clones, not every one. The sample consists of 150,000 to 200,000 clones, about 82% of them appearing once. Points from the study as a whole: Several top significant clusters appeared, in a later analysis, to be linked to common viral pathogens.

The TCR comes from a woman in her fifties or sixties in good health and CMV-seronegative. This sequence joins TRBV6-4 and TRBJ1-1; D is unresolved. Sequencing was performed on PBMCs. The DNA of the CDR3 is TGTGCCAGCAGCGCAGACTACTCCGAGCGGGCTTTCTTT. This translates into CASSADYSERAFF.